The T cell receptor beta chain described here comes from a study of PD-1 blockade in mismatch repair-deficient tumors. About the study: Enrolled about 2012-2016, patients had progressing, pretreated mismatch repair-deficient cancers of around twelve types.

All patients were mismatch repair deficient, assessed by either PCR or immunohistochemistry. TCR sequencing covered a few patients who responded to pembrolizumab. Profiled with immunoSEQ multiplex PCR; TCRdb holds only in-frame clones, not every one. The repertoire holds fewer than 20,000 clones, with 80% to 85% as singletons. General observations from the study: Tumor-resident clones, often absent from pretreatment blood, expanded after pembrolizumab and then contracted.

With respect to this clone: Its antigen is as yet unknown.

CDR3 length equals 12 residues. Germline V lookup: CDR1 ENHRY, CDR2 SYGVKD. V was clipped by 11 bases and J by 7 bases; unmatched bases: 6. The TCR sequence derives from an adult with mismatch repair-deficient cancer. The sequences come from PBMCs, collected 4 weeks after starting pembrolizumab. This chain joins TRBV10-3 and TRBJ2-1, with 9 bases lining up with TRBD2. The CDR3 sequence is CAVGREGNEQFF. The CDR3 DNA sequence: TGTGCCGTCGGGCGGGAGGGGAATGAGCAGTTCTTC.